The rows below give T cell receptor beta chains drawn from one sample of a study of blood T cell repertoires in COVID-19. TCRdb's copy holds only in-frame clones and misses some; the assay was immunoSEQ multiplex PCR. Here the sample spans about 160,000 clones, approximately 80% being singletons. Source material: peripheral blood. The receptors were gathered from a woman older than 75 with active or convalescent COVID-19. The CDR3 runs from the conserved cysteine through the conserved F or W. The D gene is left open where the match is weak. Size tells how often a clone was seen (once, few, many) or the class of an expanded clone, and some rows leave it out.

abundance: -
v_gene: TRBV6-5
d_gene: -
j_gene: TRBJ2-2
CDR3aa: CASSYQTNTGELFF
CDR3nt: TGTGCCAGCAGTTACCAAACAAACACCGGGGAGCTGTTTTTT

abundance: few
v_gene: TRBV2
d_gene: -
j_gene: TRBJ1-2
CDR3aa: CASSTYTNYGYTF
CDR3nt: TGTGCCAGCAGTACATATACTAACTATGGCTACACCTTC

abundance: few
v_gene: TRBV6-6
d_gene: TRBD1
j_gene: TRBJ1-5
CDR3aa: CASSEPGQGNQPQHF
CDR3nt: TGTGCCAGCAGCGAACCGGGACAGGGGAATCAGCCCCAGCATTTT

abundance: -
v_gene: TRBV4-2
d_gene: -
j_gene: TRBJ1-1
CDR3aa: CASSPSGLGNTEAFF
CDR3nt: TGTGCCAGCAGCCCCTCCGGACTGGGGAACACTGAAGCTTTCTTT

abundance: -
v_gene: TRBV11-2
d_gene: -
j_gene: TRBJ1-1
CDR3aa: CASSPPLVEGTEAFF
CDR3nt: TGTGCCAGCAGCCCACCTCTCGTCGAGGGCACTGAAGCTTTCTTT

abundance: -
v_gene: TRBV28
d_gene: TRBD1
j_gene: TRBJ1-4
CDR3aa: CASSPSGTGFLLNEKLFF
CDR3nt: TGTGCCAGCAGCCCTTCCGGGACAGGGTTCTTGTTGAATGAAAAACTGTTTTTT

abundance: -
v_gene: TRBV2
d_gene: -
j_gene: TRBJ1-1
CDR3aa: CASSQQGFNTEAFF
CDR3nt: TGTGCCAGCAGTCAACAGGGCTTCAACACTGAAGCTTTCTTT

abundance: once
v_gene: TRBV4-3
d_gene: -
j_gene: TRBJ1-3
CDR3aa: CASSQASGTGNTIYF
CDR3nt: TGCGCCAGCAGCCAAGCCTCGGGAACTGGAAACACCATATATTTT

abundance: few
v_gene: TRBV18
d_gene: TRBD1
j_gene: TRBJ1-1
CDR3aa: CASSRDRGGTEAFF
CDR3nt: TGTGCCAGCTCACGGGACAGGGGGGGCACTGAAGCTTTCTTT

abundance: -
v_gene: TRBV4-3
d_gene: -
j_gene: TRBJ2-4
CDR3aa: CASSQVGVNIQYF
CDR3nt: TGCGCCAGCAGCCAAGTCGGGGTGAACATTCAGTACTTC

abundance: -
v_gene: TRBV7-2
d_gene: -
j_gene: TRBJ2-7
CDR3aa: CASSLGPGDEQYF
CDR3nt: TGTGCCAGCAGCTTAGGCCCAGGGGACGAGCAGTACTTC

abundance: -
v_gene: TRBV18
d_gene: TRBD1
j_gene: TRBJ1-1
CDR3aa: CASSPPGRQGEAFF
CDR3nt: TGTGCCAGCTCACCACCGGGTAGACAGGGTGAAGCTTTCTTT

abundance: few
v_gene: TRBV30
d_gene: TRBD2
j_gene: TRBJ2-7
CDR3aa: CAWSPTGTSVYEQYF
CDR3nt: TGTGCCTGGAGTCCCACCGGGACTAGCGTCTACGAGCAGTACTTC

abundance: -
v_gene: TRBV19
d_gene: TRBD1
j_gene: TRBJ1-1
CDR3aa: CASSSPVGQGVWAFF
CDR3nt: TGTGCCAGTAGTTCCCCGGTGGGACAGGGCGTCTGGGCTTTCTTT

abundance: -
v_gene: TRBV6-5
d_gene: -
j_gene: TRBJ1-2
CDR3aa: CASRNGGSYGGYTF
CDR3nt: TGTGCCAGCCGAAACGGGGGATCCTATGGCGGCTACACCTTC

abundance: -
v_gene: TRBV19
d_gene: TRBD1
j_gene: TRBJ1-1
CDR3aa: CASSQGQGKAFF
CDR3nt: TGTGCCAGTAGCCAGGGACAGGGCAAAGCTTTCTTT

abundance: -
v_gene: TRBV7-8
d_gene: -
j_gene: TRBJ1-2
CDR3aa: CASSLDVTGNYGYTF
CDR3nt: TGTGCCAGCAGCTTAGACGTTACGGGGAACTATGGCTACACCTTC

abundance: -
v_gene: TRBV13
d_gene: TRBD1
j_gene: TRBJ1-2
CDR3aa: CASTGQSYGYTF
CDR3nt: TGTGCCAGCACGGGACAGTCCTATGGCTACACCTTC

abundance: -
v_gene: TRBV19
d_gene: -
j_gene: TRBJ1-1
CDR3aa: CASSKTPNTEAFF
CDR3nt: TGTGCCAGTAGCAAGACACCGAACACTGAAGCTTTCTTT

abundance: -
v_gene: TRBV6-5
d_gene: TRBD2
j_gene: TRBJ2-3
CDR3aa: CASSQLAGADTQYF
CDR3nt: TGTGCCAGCAGTCAACTAGCGGGGGCAGATACGCAGTATTTT

abundance: few
v_gene: TRBV19
d_gene: -
j_gene: TRBJ1-5
CDR3aa: CASSRQPNQPQHF
CDR3nt: TGTGCCAGTAGCCGACAACCCAATCAGCCCCAGCATTTT

abundance: -
v_gene: TRBV29-1
d_gene: TRBD1
j_gene: TRBJ1-1
CDR3aa: CSVEAQGGYGAFF
CDR3nt: TGCAGCGTTGAAGCCCAGGGGGGATACGGAGCTTTCTTT

abundance: -
v_gene: TRBV30
d_gene: -
j_gene: TRBJ1-1
CDR3aa: CAWSLDRNKPEAFF
CDR3nt: TGTGCCTGGAGTCTGGACAGAAACAAACCTGAAGCTTTCTTT

abundance: -
v_gene: TRBV7-2
d_gene: TRBD1
j_gene: TRBJ2-5
CDR3aa: CASSLSTGGETQYF
CDR3nt: TGTGCCAGCAGCTTATCCACAGGGGGTGAGACCCAGTACTTC

abundance: -
v_gene: TRBV5-5
d_gene: -
j_gene: TRBJ2-5
CDR3aa: CASSVSVGGAVETQYF
CDR3nt: TGTGCCAGCAGCGTATCCGTAGGGGGGGCCGTAGAGACCCAGTACTTC

abundance: -
v_gene: TRBV6-5
d_gene: -
j_gene: TRBJ1-4
CDR3aa: CASVSLRATNEKLFF
CDR3nt: TGTGCCAGTGTTAGCCTTCGTGCAACTAATGAAAAACTGTTTTTT

abundance: -
v_gene: TRBV25-1
d_gene: -
j_gene: TRBJ1-5
CDR3aa: CASSDGSGGGNQPQHF
CDR3nt: TGTGCCAGCAGTGATGGGTCGGGGGGCGGCAATCAGCCCCAGCATTTT

abundance: -
v_gene: TRBV6-5
d_gene: TRBD1
j_gene: TRBJ2-7
CDR3aa: CASRKAGGYEQYF
CDR3nt: TGTGCCAGCAGAAAAGCAGGGGGCTACGAGCAGTACTTC

abundance: -
v_gene: TRBV3-1/TRBV3-2
d_gene: -
j_gene: TRBJ1-5
CDR3aa: CASSQEERQPQHF
CDR3nt: TGTGCCAGCAGCCAAGAGGAGAGGCAGCCCCAGCATTTT

abundance: -
v_gene: TRBV7-2
d_gene: TRBD2
j_gene: TRBJ2-7
CDR3aa: CASSPALAGGPEQYF
CDR3nt: TGTGCCAGCAGCCCTGCACTAGCGGGGGGGCCCGAGCAGTACTTC

abundance: -
v_gene: TRBV7-9
d_gene: -
j_gene: TRBJ1-1
CDR3aa: CASSVGTEKNTEAFF
CDR3nt: TGTGCCAGCAGCGTCGGGACTGAGAAGAACACTGAAGCTTTCTTT

abundance: -
v_gene: TRBV5-5
d_gene: TRBD1
j_gene: TRBJ2-2
CDR3aa: CASSPQTGRTGELFF
CDR3nt: TGTGCCAGCAGCCCACAGACAGGGAGAACCGGGGAGCTGTTTTTT

abundance: -
v_gene: TRBV7-2
d_gene: -
j_gene: TRBJ1-2
CDR3aa: CASSLNRENYGYTF
CDR3nt: TGTGCCAGCAGCTTGAACAGGGAAAACTATGGCTACACCTTC

abundance: -
v_gene: TRBV30
d_gene: -
j_gene: TRBJ1-1
CDR3aa: CAWSGPGPMGTEAFF
CDR3nt: TGTGCCTGGAGTGGGCCAGGGCCCATGGGCACTGAAGCTTTCTTT

abundance: -
v_gene: TRBV5-1
d_gene: TRBD1
j_gene: TRBJ1-4
CDR3aa: CASSLVGQGLEKLFF
CDR3nt: TGCGCCAGCAGCTTGGTGGGACAGGGGCTTGAAAAACTGTTTTTT

abundance: once
v_gene: TRBV6-2/TRBV6-3
d_gene: TRBD1
j_gene: TRBJ1-1
CDR3aa: CASSSQRGLNGTEAFF
CDR3nt: TGTGCCAGCAGTTCCCAAAGGGGGCTGAATGGCACTGAAGCTTTCTTT

abundance: -
v_gene: TRBV19
d_gene: -
j_gene: TRBJ1-5
CDR3aa: CASSPRDSNQPQHF
CDR3nt: TGTGCCAGTAGTCCCAGGGATAGCAATCAGCCCCAGCATTTT

abundance: -
v_gene: TRBV11-2
d_gene: -
j_gene: TRBJ1-2
CDR3aa: CASGRDYGYTF
CDR3nt: TGTGCCAGCGGGCGTGACTATGGCTACACCTTC

abundance: -
v_gene: TRBV9
d_gene: -
j_gene: TRBJ2-7
CDR3aa: CASSSPGGLDEQYF
CDR3nt: TGTGCCAGCAGCTCCCCCGGGGGGCTGGACGAGCAGTACTTC

abundance: -
v_gene: TRBV7-9
d_gene: -
j_gene: TRBJ2-3
CDR3aa: CASRSHVGSTDTQYF
CDR3nt: TGTGCCAGCAGGTCCCACGTGGGCAGCACAGATACGCAGTATTTT

abundance: once
v_gene: TRBV4-3
d_gene: -
j_gene: TRBJ1-1
CDR3aa: CASSQDSREGTEAFF
CDR3nt: TGCGCCAGCAGCCAAGATAGCAGGGAAGGGACTGAAGCTTTCTTT

abundance: -
v_gene: TRBV29-1
d_gene: -
j_gene: TRBJ1-5
CDR3aa: CSVEKGVGQPQHF
CDR3nt: TGCAGCGTTGAAAAAGGGGTAGGGCAGCCCCAGCATTTT

abundance: -
v_gene: TRBV5-1
d_gene: TRBD1
j_gene: TRBJ2-5
CDR3aa: CASSKTGEETQYF
CDR3nt: TGCGCCAGCAGCAAGACAGGGGAGGAGACCCAGTACTTC

abundance: -
v_gene: TRBV5-8
d_gene: TRBD1
j_gene: TRBJ1-2
CDR3aa: CASSRATGVRNYGYTF
CDR3nt: TGTGCCAGCAGCCGAGCCACAGGGGTAAGGAACTATGGCTACACCTTC

abundance: -
v_gene: TRBV9
d_gene: -
j_gene: TRBJ2-5
CDR3aa: CASSGEGAETSQYF
CDR3nt: TGTGCCAGCAGCGGCGAAGGAGCAGAGACGTCCCAGTACTTC

abundance: -
v_gene: TRBV27
d_gene: TRBD2
j_gene: TRBJ2-7
CDR3aa: CASSLWSSGGIYEQYF
CDR3nt: TGTGCCAGCAGTTTATGGTCTAGCGGGGGTATATACGAGCAGTACTTC